Following are 5 T cell receptor beta chains from one sample sequenced in a study of T cell clonality in common variable immunodeficiency. TCRdb's table, derived via immunoSEQ multiplex PCR, lists solely in-frame clones and lacks some. Sampling found 40,000 to 65,000 clones, none seen once. The sequenced material came from peripheral blood mononuclear cells. The receptors derive from a person between 18 and 75 years old in good health.

This clone was seen at least ten times. Read sequence stops 3 residues before the CDR3 end, and the germline J gene provides the missing end. V gene TRBV20-1 combines with J gene TRBJ2-7; the match to TRBD2 covers 7 bases. Germline-derived CDR1 and CDR2 are DFQATT and SNEGSKA (reference sequence). J lost 4 bases, V lost 0 bases, and 12 bases had no gene match. The CDR3 runs 16 residues. The covered CDR3 bases are TGCAGTGCTAGAGATCTTTTAGCGGGTCACTTTTACGAG. Its translation: CSARDLLAGHFYE. The full CDR3 protein reads CSARDLLAGHFYEQYF.

This clone has ten or more counts. The CDR3 spells CASRLAGVYEQYF. The part of the CDR3 DNA that was read is TGCGCCAGCAGACTAGCGGGAGTCTACGAG. This chain connects TRBV5-1 to TRBJ2-7, with 11 bases lining up with TRBD2. The read halts 3 residues ahead of the CDR3 end, with the missing end drawn from the germline J gene. The V and J ends lost 5 bases and 3 bases, in that order; junction bases with no gene match: 1. CDR1 is SGHRS and CDR2 is YFSETQ in the germline V gene. This CDR3 is 13 amino acids long.

In this sample, this clone turned up a few times. Its ends do not fully match the called genes, so a read error is possible. The sequence runs out 3 residues before the end of the CDR3; the remainder is reconstructed from the germline J gene. The J gene is TRBJ1-1, the V gene TRBV5-3; D gene ambiguous. TRBV5-3 counts as an open reading frame of uncertain function. CDR3 size: 15 residues. The CDR3 sequence is CVRSFGLKEDTEAFF. Partial CDR3 DNA: TGTGTCAGAAGCTTCGGGTTGAAGGAAGACACTGAA.

Many counts were recorded for this clone. The missing CDR3 end, 3 residues past where the read stops, is filled in from the germline J gene. This chain connects TRBV4-1 to TRBJ2-7; a possible D gene is TRBD1 (5 bases). Trimming pared 4 bases from V and 2 bases from J, leaving 9 bases between. Germline V gives CDR1 MGHRA, CDR2 YSYEKL. This CDR3 contains 13 residues. The DNA read from the CDR3 is TGCGCCAGCAGCCTAGCAGGGACCTACGAG. It yields the protein CASSLAGTYE. Given in full, the CDR3 is CASSLAGTYEQYF.

This clone showed up many times. The CDR3 goes on 3 residues after the read ends, and that part is filled in from the germline J gene. The V and J genes are TRBV5-1 and TRBJ2-2; tentative D call: TRBD2 (8 bases). With 4 bases removed from V and 4 bases from J, the gap between germline ends came to 23 bases. Germline assignment: CDR1 SGHRS and CDR2 YFSETQ. The CDR3 covers 18 residues. The CDR3 bases that were read are TGCGCCAGCAGCGTGACAGGGAGGCTAGCGGGCACCACCGGGGAG. Translation: CASSVTGRLAGTTGE. The entire CDR3 reads CASSVTGRLAGTTGELFF.